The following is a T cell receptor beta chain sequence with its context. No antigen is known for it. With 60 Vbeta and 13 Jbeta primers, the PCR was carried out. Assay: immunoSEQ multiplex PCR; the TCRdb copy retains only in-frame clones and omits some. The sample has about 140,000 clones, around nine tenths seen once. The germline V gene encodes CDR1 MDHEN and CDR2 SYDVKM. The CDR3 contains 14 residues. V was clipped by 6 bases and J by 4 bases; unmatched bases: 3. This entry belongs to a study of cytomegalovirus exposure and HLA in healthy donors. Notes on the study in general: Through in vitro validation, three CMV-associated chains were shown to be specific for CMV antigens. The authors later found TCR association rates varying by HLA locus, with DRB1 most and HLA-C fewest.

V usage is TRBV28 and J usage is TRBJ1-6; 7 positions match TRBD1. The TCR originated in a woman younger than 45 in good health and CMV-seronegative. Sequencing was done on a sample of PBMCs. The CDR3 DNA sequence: TGTGCCAGCAGAGGGACAGTTTATAATTCACCCCTCCACTTT. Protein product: CASRGTVYNSPLHF.